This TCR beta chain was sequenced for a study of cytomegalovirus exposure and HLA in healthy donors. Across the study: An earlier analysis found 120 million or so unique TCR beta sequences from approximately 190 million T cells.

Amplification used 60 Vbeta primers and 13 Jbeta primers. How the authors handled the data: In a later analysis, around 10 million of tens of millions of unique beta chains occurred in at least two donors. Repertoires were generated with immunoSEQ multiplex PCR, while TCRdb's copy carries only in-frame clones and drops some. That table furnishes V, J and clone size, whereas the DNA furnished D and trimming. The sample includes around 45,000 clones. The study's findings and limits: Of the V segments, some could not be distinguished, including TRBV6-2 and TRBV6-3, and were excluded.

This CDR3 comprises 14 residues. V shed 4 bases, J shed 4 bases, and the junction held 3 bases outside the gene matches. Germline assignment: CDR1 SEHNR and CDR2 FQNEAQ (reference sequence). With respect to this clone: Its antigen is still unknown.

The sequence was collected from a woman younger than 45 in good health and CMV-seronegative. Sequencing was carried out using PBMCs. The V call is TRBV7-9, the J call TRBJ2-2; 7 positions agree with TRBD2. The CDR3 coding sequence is TGTGCCAGCAGCTCGCGGGAGAGCACCGGGGAGCTGTTTTTT. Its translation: CASSSRESTGELFF.